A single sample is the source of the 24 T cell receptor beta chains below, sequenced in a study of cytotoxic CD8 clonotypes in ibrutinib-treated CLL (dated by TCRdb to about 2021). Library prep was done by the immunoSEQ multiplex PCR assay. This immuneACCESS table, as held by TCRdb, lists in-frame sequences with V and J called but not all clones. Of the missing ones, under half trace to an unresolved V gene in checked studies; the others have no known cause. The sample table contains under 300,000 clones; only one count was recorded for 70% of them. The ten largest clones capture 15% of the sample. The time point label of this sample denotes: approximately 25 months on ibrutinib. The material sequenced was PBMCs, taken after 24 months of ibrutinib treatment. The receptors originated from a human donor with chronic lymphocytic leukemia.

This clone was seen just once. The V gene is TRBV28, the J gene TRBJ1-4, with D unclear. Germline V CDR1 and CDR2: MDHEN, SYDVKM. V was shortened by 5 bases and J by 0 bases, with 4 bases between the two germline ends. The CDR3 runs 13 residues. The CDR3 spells CASSTATNEKLFF. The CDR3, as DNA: TGTGCCAGCAGTACGGCAACTAATGAAAAACTGTTTTTT. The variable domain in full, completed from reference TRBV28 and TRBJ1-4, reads DVKVTQSSRYLVKRTGEKVFLECVQDMDHENMFWYRQDPGLGLRLIYFSYDVKMKEKGDIPEGYSVSREKKERFSLILESASTNQTSMYLCASSTATNEKLFFGSGTQLSVL.

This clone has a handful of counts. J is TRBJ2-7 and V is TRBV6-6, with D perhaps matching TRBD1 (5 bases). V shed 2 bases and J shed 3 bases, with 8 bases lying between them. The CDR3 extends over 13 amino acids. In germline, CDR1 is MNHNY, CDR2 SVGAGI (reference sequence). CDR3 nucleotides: TGTGCCAGCAGTTACACAGGAGACTACGAGCAGTACTTC. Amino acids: CASSYTGDYEQYF.

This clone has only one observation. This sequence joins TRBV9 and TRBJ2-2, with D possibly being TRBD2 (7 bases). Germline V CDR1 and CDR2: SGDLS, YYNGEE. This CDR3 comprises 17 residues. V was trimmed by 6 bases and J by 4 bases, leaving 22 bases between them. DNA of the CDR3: TGTGCCAGCACGAGCATTGCGGGGGCGACGGGCACCGGGGAGCTGTTTTTT. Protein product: CASTSIAGATGTGELFF.

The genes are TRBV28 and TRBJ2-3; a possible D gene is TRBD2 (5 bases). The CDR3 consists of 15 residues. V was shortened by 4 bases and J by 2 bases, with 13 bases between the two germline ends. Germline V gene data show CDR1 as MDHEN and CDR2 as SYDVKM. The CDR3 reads CASSSPGYLTDTQYF. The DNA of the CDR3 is TGTGCCAGCAGTTCCCCGGGATACCTCACAGATACGCAGTATTTT.

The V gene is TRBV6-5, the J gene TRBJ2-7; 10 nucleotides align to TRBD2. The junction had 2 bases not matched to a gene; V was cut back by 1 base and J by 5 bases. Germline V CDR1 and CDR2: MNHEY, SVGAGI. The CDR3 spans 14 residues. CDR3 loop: CASSYLGTSDEQYF. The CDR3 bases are TGTGCCAGCAGTTACTTGGGGACTAGCGACGAGCAGTACTTC.

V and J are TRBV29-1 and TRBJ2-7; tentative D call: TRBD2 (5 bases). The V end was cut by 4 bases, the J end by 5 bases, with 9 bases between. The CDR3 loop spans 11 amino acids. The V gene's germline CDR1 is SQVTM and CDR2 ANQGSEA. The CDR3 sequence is CSVAGRDEQYF. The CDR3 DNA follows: TGCAGCGTTGCGGGAAGGGACGAGCAGTACTTC.

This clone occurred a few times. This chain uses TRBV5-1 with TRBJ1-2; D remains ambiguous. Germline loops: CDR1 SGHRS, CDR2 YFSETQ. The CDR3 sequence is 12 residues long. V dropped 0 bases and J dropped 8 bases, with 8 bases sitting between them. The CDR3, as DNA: TGCGCCAGCAGCTTGGAAAAAGCCGGCTACACCTTC. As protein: CASSLEKAGYTF. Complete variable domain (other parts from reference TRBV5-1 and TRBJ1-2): KAGVTQTPRYLIKTRGQQVTLSCSPISGHRSVSWYQQTPGQGLQFLFEYFSETQRNKGNFPGRFSGRQFSNSRSEMNVSTLELGDSALYLCASSLEKAGYTFGSGTRLTVV.

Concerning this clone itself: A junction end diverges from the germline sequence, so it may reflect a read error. The DNA of the CDR3 is TGTGCCAGCGGTTTAGACTACGAGCAGTACTTC. Amino acid sequence: CASGLDYEQYF. This chain uses TRBV27 with TRBJ2-7; D unresolved. Germline V gives CDR1 MNHEY, CDR2 SMNVEV (reference sequence). The CDR3 length is 11 residues.

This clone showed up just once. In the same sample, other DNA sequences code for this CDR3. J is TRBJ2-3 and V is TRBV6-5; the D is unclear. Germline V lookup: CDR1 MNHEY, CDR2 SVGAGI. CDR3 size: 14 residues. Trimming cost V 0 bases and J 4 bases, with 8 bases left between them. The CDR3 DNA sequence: TGTGCCAGCAGTTACTCGGCGTCCGCAGATACGCAGTATTTT. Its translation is CASSYSASADTQYF.

The CDR3 bases are TGTGCCAGCAGCCAAAGACTGGTTGGAGATACGCAGTATTTT. Protein sequence: CASSQRLVGDTQYF. The rearrangement links TRBV4-2 to TRBJ2-3; D is undetermined. CDR1 is LGHNA and CDR2 is YNFKEQ in the germline V gene. This CDR3 is built from 14 residues. Trimming took off 2 bases at V and 5 bases at J, with 11 bases between the two ends.

DNA of the CDR3: TGTGCCAGCAGTTACTCGTTCGGGAGCGAGCAGTACTTC. Amino acid sequence: CASSYSFGSEQYF. The V call is TRBV6-5, the J call TRBJ2-7; weak D call: TRBD2 (6 bases). Germline CDR1 is MNHEY and CDR2 is SVGAGI. The V end was cut by 0 bases, the J end by 6 bases, with 9 bases between. This CDR3 spans 13 amino acids.

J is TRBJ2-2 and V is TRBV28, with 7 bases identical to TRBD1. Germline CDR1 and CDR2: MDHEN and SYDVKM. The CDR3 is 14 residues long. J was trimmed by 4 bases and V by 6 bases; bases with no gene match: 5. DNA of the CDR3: TGTGCCAGCAGATCGGGACAGATCACCGGGGAGCTGTTTTTT. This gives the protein CASRSGQITGELFF.

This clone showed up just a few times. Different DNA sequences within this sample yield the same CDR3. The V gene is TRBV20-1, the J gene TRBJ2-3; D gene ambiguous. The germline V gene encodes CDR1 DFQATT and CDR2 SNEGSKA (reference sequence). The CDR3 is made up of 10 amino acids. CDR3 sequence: CSPDTDTQYF. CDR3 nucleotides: TGCAGCCCCGACACAGATACGCAGTATTTT.

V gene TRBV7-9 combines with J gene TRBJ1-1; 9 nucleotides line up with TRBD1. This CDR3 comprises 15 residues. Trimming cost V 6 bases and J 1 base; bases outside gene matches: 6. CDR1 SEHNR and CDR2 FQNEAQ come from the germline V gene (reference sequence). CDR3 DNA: TGTGCCAGCAGTCCGTCACAGGGGGCGAACACTGAAGCTTTCTTT. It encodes CASSPSQGANTEAFF.

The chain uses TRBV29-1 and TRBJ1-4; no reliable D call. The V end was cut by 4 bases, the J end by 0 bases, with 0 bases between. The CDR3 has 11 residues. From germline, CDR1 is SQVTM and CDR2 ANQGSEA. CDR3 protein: CSVATNEKLFF. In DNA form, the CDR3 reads TGCAGCGTTGCAACTAATGAAAAACTGTTTTTT.

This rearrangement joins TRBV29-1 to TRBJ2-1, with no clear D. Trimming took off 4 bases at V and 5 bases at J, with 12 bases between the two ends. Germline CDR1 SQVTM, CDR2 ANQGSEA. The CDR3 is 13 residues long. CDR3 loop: CSVVSLGHNEQFF. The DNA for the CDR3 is TGCAGCGTTGTAAGTCTAGGTCACAATGAGCAGTTCTTC.

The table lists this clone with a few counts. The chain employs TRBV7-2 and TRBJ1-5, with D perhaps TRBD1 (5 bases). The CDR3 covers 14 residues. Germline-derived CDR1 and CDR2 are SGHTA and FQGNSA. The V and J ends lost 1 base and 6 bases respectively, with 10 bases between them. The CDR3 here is CASSLGGAGQPQHF. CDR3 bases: TGTGCCAGCAGCTTAGGAGGGGCGGGTCAGCCCCAGCATTTT.

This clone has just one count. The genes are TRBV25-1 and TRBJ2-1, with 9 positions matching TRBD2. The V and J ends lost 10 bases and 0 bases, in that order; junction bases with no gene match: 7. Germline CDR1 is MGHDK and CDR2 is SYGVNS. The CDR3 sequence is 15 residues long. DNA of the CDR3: TGTGCCACGTCTAGCGGGGCCAGCTCCTACAATGAGCAGTTCTTC. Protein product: CATSSGASSYNEQFF.

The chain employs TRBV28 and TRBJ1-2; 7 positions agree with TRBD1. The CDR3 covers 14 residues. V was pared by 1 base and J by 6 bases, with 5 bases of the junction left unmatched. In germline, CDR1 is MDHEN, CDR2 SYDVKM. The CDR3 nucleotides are TGTGCCAGCAGTTTATTGGGGACAGAGAATGGCTACACCTTC. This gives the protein CASSLLGTENGYTF.

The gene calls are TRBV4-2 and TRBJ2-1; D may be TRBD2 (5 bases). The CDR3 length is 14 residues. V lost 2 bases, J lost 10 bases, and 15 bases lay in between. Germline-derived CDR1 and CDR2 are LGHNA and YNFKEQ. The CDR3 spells CASSQSGGIGEQFF. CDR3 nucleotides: TGTGCCAGCAGCCAAAGCGGTGGGATAGGAGAGCAGTTCTTC.

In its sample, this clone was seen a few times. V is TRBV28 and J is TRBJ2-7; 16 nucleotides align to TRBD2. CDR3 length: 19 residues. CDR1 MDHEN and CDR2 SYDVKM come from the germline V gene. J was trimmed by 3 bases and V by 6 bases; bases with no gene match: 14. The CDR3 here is CASSPLSGTSGREGYEQYF. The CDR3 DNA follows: TGTGCCAGCAGCCCCCTCTCCGGGACTAGCGGGAGGGAAGGCTACGAGCAGTACTTC.

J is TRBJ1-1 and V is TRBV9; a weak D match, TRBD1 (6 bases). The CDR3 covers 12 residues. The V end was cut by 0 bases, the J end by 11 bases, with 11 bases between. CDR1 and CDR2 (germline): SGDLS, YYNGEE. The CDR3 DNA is TGTGCCAGCAGCGTAGATGTGGGGGCGGCTTTCTTT. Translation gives CASSVDVGAAFF.

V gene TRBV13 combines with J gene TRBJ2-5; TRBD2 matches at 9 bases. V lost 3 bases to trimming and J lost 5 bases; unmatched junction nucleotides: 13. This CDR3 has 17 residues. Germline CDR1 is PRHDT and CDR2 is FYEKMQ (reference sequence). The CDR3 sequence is CASSFSGEASGTETQYF. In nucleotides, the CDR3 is TGTGCCAGCAGCTTTAGCGGAGAAGCTAGCGGGACGGAGACCCAGTACTTC.

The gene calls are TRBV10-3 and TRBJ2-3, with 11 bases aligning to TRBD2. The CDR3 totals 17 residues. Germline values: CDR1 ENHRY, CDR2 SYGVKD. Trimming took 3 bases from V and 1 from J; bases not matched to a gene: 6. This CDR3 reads CAISETGTSGRTDTQYF. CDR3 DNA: TGTGCCATCAGTGAAACCGGGACTAGCGGACGCACAGATACGCAGTATTTT.